The TCR beta chain described here comes from a study of blood T cell repertoires in COVID-19. Study information: COVID-19 samples collected from the United States, Italy and Spain covered acute and convalescent phases. Nucleic acid was either cDNA or gDNA, and it came from T cells, B-cell-depleted T cells, or PBMCs.

This clone was seen a single time. Per the original methods: Counts of nucleated cells, estimated from reference gene primer amplification, were obtained. The data were produced by immunoSEQ multiplex PCR, yet TCRdb's version contains in-frame clones alone and is incomplete. The V and J calls and clone size are taken from that table; D and trimming were inferred from the DNA. Among roughly 68,000 clones listed, roughly 80% were seen once. Germline V gene sequence: CDR1 MDHEN, CDR2 SYDVKM. The CDR3 spans 13 residues. V was trimmed by 6 bases and J by 7 bases, leaving 13 bases between them. The chain recombines TRBV28 with TRBJ2-1; TRBD2 might be the D (6 bases). Source material: peripheral blood. The clonotype originates from a man at least 80 years old with active COVID-19. The CDR3 here is CASRSSAGNEQFF. CDR3 DNA sequence: TGTGCCAGCAGGTCTAGCGCTGGGAATGAGCAGTTCTTC.